This TCR beta chain is drawn from a study of cytomegalovirus exposure and HLA in healthy donors. As concerns this clone: The antigen remains undetermined.

V shed 2 bases, J shed 1 base, and the junction held 5 bases outside the gene matches. This CDR3 has 15 residues. Looked up from germline, CDR1 is SGHVS and CDR2 is FQNEAQ. Primers: 60 Vbeta forward and 13 Jbeta reverse. The protocol was immunoSEQ multiplex PCR, while the TCRdb copy is restricted to in-frame clones and leaves out a portion. The profile shows approximately 85,000 clones, nearly 80% of them singletons. Study-wide results and caveats: In vitro work confirmed that a few CMV-associated chains recognize CMV antigens.

The rearrangement joins TRBV7-8 to TRBJ2-7, with 7 bases identical to TRBD2. This receptor was taken from a woman aged 50 to 65 in good health and CMV-seropositive. Sequencing used PBMCs. The CDR3 nucleotides are TGTGCCAGCAGCTTAAGGACCGGGGGGTCCTACGAGCAGTACTTC. Amino acid sequence: CASSLRTGGSYEQYF.